This TCR beta chain is from a study of CD8 T cells in ankylosing spondylitis. Study-wide findings and caveats: Earlier literature documents some of the motif variants in reactive arthritis synovial fluid and blood. Characteristic of ankylosing spondylitis blood, it appeared, was a TCR beta motif comprising several highly homologous variants.

V gave up 4 bases and J gave up 3 bases, with 15 bases separating them. This CDR3 is built from 15 residues. Germline V CDR1 and CDR2: SGHTA, FQGNSA. TCRdb passed the 5' RACE reads through MiXCR, listing each CDR3 protein once. The table records roughly 440,000 distinct CDR3 sequences, under 20% of them present only once. A word on this clonotype: Its specificity is unknown.

The sample taken for sequencing was blood, either unsorted or a sorted T cell fraction (not recorded which). This clonotype originated in a male donor with ankylosing spondylitis. The chain is built from TRBV7-2 and TRBJ1-1; D gene ambiguous. For the CDR3, the DNA is TGTGCCAGCAGCTCAGAGTCCCGGGTGGACACTGAAGCTTTCTTT. This sequence encodes CASSSESRVDTEAFF. Variable domain in full (rest from reference TRBV7-2 and TRBJ1-1): GAGVSQSPSNKVTEKGKDVELRCDPISGHTALYWYRQSLGQGLEFLIYFQGNSAPDKSGLPSDRFSAERTGGSVSTLTIQRTQQEDSAVYLCASSSESRVDTEAFFGQGTRLTVV.